This is a list of T cell receptor beta chains from one sample in a study of early T cells in non-severe SARS-CoV-2 infection. TCRdb passed the 5' RACE reads through MiXCR, listing each CDR3 protein once. Here the sample spans 100,000 to 150,000 distinct CDR3 sequences, about 15% being singletons. Sample: whole blood. Receptor source: an adult who was a healthcare worker with PCR-confirmed SARS-CoV-2 infection or an uninfected control (not recorded which). Both conserved end residues are part of each CDR3. The D gene is left open where the match is weak.

D gene	J gene	V gene	CDR3 protein
.	TRBJ2-1	TRBV28	CASRLDTSSYNEQFF
TRBD1	TRBJ1-1	TRBV18	CASSPTTGGINSAFF
.	TRBJ2-7	TRBV18	CASSSGTKNYEQYF
.	TRBJ2-2	TRBV4-1	CASSQTSPTGELFF
TRBD1	TRBJ2-6	TRBV2	CASSDPGGYGANVLTF
.	TRBJ1-2	TRBV5-1	CASSSQANYGYTF
TRBD1	TRBJ1-2	TRBV20-1	CSARTGGGGYTF
.	TRBJ2-7	TRBV4-1	CASSPGRLYEQYF
TRBD1	TRBJ2-1	TRBV30	CAWSTQGVGEQFF
.	TRBJ2-6	TRBV5-1	CASSSLGKSGANVLTF
TRBD1	TRBJ1-2	TRBV5-1	CASSVGTGDGYTF
.	TRBJ1-2	TRBV29-1	CSVEDRTYGYTF
.	TRBJ2-5	TRBV29-1	CSVGEGGSQETQYF